This T cell receptor beta chain was sequenced during a study of blood T cell repertoires in COVID-19. CDR1 is LGHDT, CDR2 YNNKEL, per germline (reference sequence). The CDR3 runs to 15 residues. V shed 2 bases and J 7 bases; nucleotides not matched to a gene: 8. The method was immunoSEQ multiplex PCR; TCRdb's version includes in-frame clones alone and lacks a portion of them. The sample shows approximately 240,000 clones, around 80% of them seen only once. The chain employs TRBV3-1 (or the pseudogene TRBV3-2) and TRBJ1-1; 9 bases match TRBD1. The receptor was isolated from a woman aged 55-70 years who had recovered from COVID-19. The sequencing input was peripheral blood. The CDR3 coding sequence is TGTGCCAGCAGCCAACCGGGACAGGGTAAGAATGAAGCTTTCTTT. Translating gives CASSQPGQGKNEAFF.